The 10 T cell receptor beta chains below were found in one sample sequenced in a study of blood T cells in healthy people across ages. Through a sample-barcoded 5' primer and a J-beta primer mix, a second PCR was run for roughly 6 to 11 cycles. TCRdb re-called the 5' RACE reads through MiXCR, storing one row per CDR3 protein. Here the sample spans about 670,000 distinct CDR3 sequences, less than 45% being singletons. Sequencing used blood. These TCRs come from a man older than 75 in good health.

This clonotype was detected a few times. The rearrangement uses TRBV2 and TRBJ2-5; TRBD2 is a possible D gene (6 bases). Trimming took off 1 base at V and 2 bases at J, with 17 bases between the two ends. This CDR3 region has 17 residues. The germline gives CDR1 SNHLY, CDR2 FYNNEI. Here the CDR3 DNA reads TGTGCCAGCAGTGAAGGGTCCCACCGGGACTTTCAAGAGACCCAGTACTTC. It translates to CASSEGSHRDFQETQYF.

Concerning this clonotype: This may stem from a read error, because a much larger clone lies one nucleotide away. The chain employs TRBV18 and TRBJ2-1; 10 bases are a match to TRBD2. The CDR3 sequence is 16 residues long. The V and J ends lost 4 bases and 1 base, in that order; junction bases with no gene match: 4. The germline V gene has CDR1 KGHSH and CDR2 LQKENI. The CDR3 DNA reads TGTGCCAGCTCACTCCCTAGCGGGGGTTCCTACAATGAGCAGTTCTTC. Residues: CASSLPSGGSYNEQFF.

This clonotype has a count of ten or more. A much bigger clone sits one base away, suggesting this may be a read error. V is TRBV9 and J is TRBJ2-5; a weak D match, TRBD1 (5 bases). The CDR3 covers 13 residues. Germline V gene lookup returns CDR1 SGDLS and CDR2 YYNGEE. V was trimmed by 0 bases and J by 11 bases, leaving 14 bases between them. CDR3 in amino acids: CASSVGRVNEQYF. The DNA for the CDR3 is TGTGCCAGCAGCGTAGGCAGGGTCAATGAGCAGTACTTC.

The chain combines TRBV18 with TRBJ2-1; no definite D call. The CDR3 runs 12 residues. The V end was cut by 1 base, the J end by 9 bases, with 7 bases between. The germline CDR1 and CDR2 sequences are KGHSH and LQKENI. CDR3 loop: CASSPLACEQFF. CDR3 coding DNA: TGTGCCAGCTCACCACTAGCCTGTGAGCAGTTCTTC.

Ten or more counts support this clonotype. This chain uses TRBV11-3 with TRBJ2-5, with D tentatively TRBD1 (7 bases). The ends were cut back, 5 bases at V and 11 bases at J, with 24 bases in the middle. Looked up from germline, CDR1 is SGHNT and CDR2 is YENEEA. The CDR3 is 15 amino acids. The CDR3 DNA reads as TGTGCCAGCAGCCTCGGGGGCAGGGGGGCGCAGGAGCAGTACTTC. The encoded protein is CASSLGGRGAQEQYF. The entire variable domain, with the rest obtained from reference TRBV11-3 and TRBJ2-5, is as follows: EAGVVQSPRYKIIEKKQPVAFWCNPISGHNTLYWYLQNLGQGPELLIRYENEEAVDDSQLPKDRFSAERLKGVDSTLKIQPAELGDSAVYLCASSLGGRGAQEQYFGPGTRLLVL.

This clonotype was seen more than once but under ten times. The V gene is TRBV5-6, the J gene TRBJ2-7, with 8 bases identical to TRBD1. Germline CDR1 SGHDT, CDR2 YYEEEE. CDR3 length: 14 amino acids. Trimming removed 3 bases from V and 4 bases from J; junction bases left unmatched: 6. CDR3 protein: CASSSGQGKYEQYF. DNA of the CDR3: TGTGCCAGCAGCTCTGGACAGGGAAAATACGAGCAGTACTTC.

This clonotype was counted a few times. V gene TRBV12-3 or TRBV12-4 combines with J gene TRBJ2-5, with 10 bases that match TRBD2. The trim removed 2 bases at V and 2 bases at J, leaving 8 bases unmatched. The CDR3 extends over 17 amino acids. The CDR3 sequence: CASSLSRLAGLQETQYF. The CDR3 DNA reads as TGTGCCAGCAGTTTATCCCGACTAGCGGGTCTTCAAGAGACCCAGTACTTC.

The rearrangement links TRBV6-1 to TRBJ1-2, with unresolved D. Germline CDR1 reads MNHNS; CDR2 reads SASEGT. V was shortened by 7 bases and J by 0 bases, with 9 bases between the two germline ends. The CDR3 is 13 amino acids. This CDR3 is CASTLEANYGYTF. The CDR3, as DNA: TGTGCCAGCACCCTGGAGGCTAACTATGGCTACACCTTC.

The V call is TRBV9, the J call TRBJ2-1, with D perhaps TRBD2 (7 bases). With 4 bases removed from V and 13 bases from J, the gap between germline ends came to 21 bases. In germline, CDR1 is SGDLS, CDR2 YYNGEE. There are 14 residues in the CDR3. The CDR3 protein is CASSFESGGAGQFF. Written as DNA, the CDR3 is TGTGCCAGCAGCTTCGAGTCGGGGGGCGCGGGTCAGTTCTTC.

This clonotype was recorded a few times. V gene TRBV7-2 combines with J gene TRBJ1-2; 7 bases match TRBD1. The CDR3 runs to 15 residues. J gave up 8 bases and V 5 bases, and 14 bases lay outside the gene matches. Looked up from germline, CDR1 is SGHTA and CDR2 is FQGNSA. Here the CDR3 DNA reads TGTGCCAGCAGCGAGGATACAGGGGTGTCAGGAGGCTACACCTTC. This encodes CASSEDTGVSGGYTF.